A single sample gave rise to the 32 T cell receptor beta chains below, sequenced in a study of CD8+ T cells in alopecia areata. Peripheral blood and lesional scalp punch biopsies were taken from alopecia areata patients. cDNA serving as the sequencing template came from extracted, reverse transcribed RNA. Generated by immunoSEQ multiplex PCR, the TCRdb table keeps only in-frame clones and is missing some. The sample records under 25,000 clones, 60% to 80% being singletons. This material consisted of skin, taken at week 0. The receptors originated from a human donor with alopecia areata.

The table lists this clone with a count of one. The rearrangement joins TRBV9 to TRBJ2-3; TRBD2 agrees at 9 bases. J gave up 3 bases and V 3 bases, and 5 bases lay outside the gene matches. Germline assignment: CDR1 SGDLS and CDR2 YYNGEE. There are 15 residues in the CDR3. CDR3 residues: CASSGGGAGTDTQYF. The CDR3 DNA reads as TGTGCCAGCAGCGGCGGGGGGGCCGGGACAGATACGCAGTATTTT. The entire variable domain, with the rest obtained from reference TRBV9 and TRBJ2-3, is as follows: DSGVTQTPKHLITATGQRVTLRCSPRSGDLSVYWYQQSLDQGLQFLIQYYNGEERAKGNILERFSAQQFPDLHSELNLSSLELGDSALYFCASSGGGAGTDTQYFGPGTRLTVL.

V usage is TRBV7-8 and J usage is TRBJ2-3, with 8 nucleotides matching TRBD2. The germline V gene encodes CDR1 SGHVS and CDR2 FQNEAQ. The CDR3 spans 16 residues. J was trimmed by 2 bases and V by 4 bases; bases with no gene match: 8. CDR3 bases: TGTGCCAGCAGCTCATTGTACGGGGGGGCCACAGATACGCAGTATTTT. Its protein product is CASSSLYGGATDTQYF.

This clone was detected only a few times. This rearrangement joins TRBV2 to TRBJ1-2, with 7 bases identical to TRBD1. V was pared by 8 bases and J by 3 bases, with 6 bases of the junction left unmatched. The CDR3 runs to 13 residues. Per the germline V gene, CDR1 is SNHLY and CDR2 is FYNNEI. The CDR3 spells CASRGQPHYGYTF. In DNA form, the CDR3 reads TGTGCCAGCCGGGGACAGCCCCACTATGGCTACACCTTC.

This clone has only a few counts. This chain uses TRBV5-6 with TRBJ2-1; D is perhaps TRBD1 or TRBD2 (5 bases each). V lost 4 bases, J lost 6 bases, and 14 bases lay in between. The CDR3 totals 14 residues. The germline gives CDR1 SGHDT, CDR2 YYEEEE. The CDR3: CASSVYRDVNEQFF. As DNA, the CDR3 is TGTGCCAGCAGCGTATACCGGGACGTCAATGAGCAGTTCTTC.

Only a few counts were recorded for this clone. The chain's CDR3 is CASSLGPANNEQFF. CDR3 nucleotide sequence: TGTGCCAGCAGCCTAGGACCGGCAAACAATGAGCAGTTCTTC. The V and J genes are TRBV7-2 and TRBJ2-1; D not certain. Trimming took off 5 bases at V and 5 bases at J, with 13 bases between the two ends. The CDR3 loop spans 14 amino acids. CDR1 is SGHTA and CDR2 is FQGNSA in the germline V gene.

V and J are TRBV5-5 and TRBJ2-3; unclear D gene. V was trimmed by 0 bases and J by 4 bases, leaving 9 bases between them. The CDR3 runs to 14 residues. Germline values: CDR1 SGHKS, CDR2 YYEKEE (reference sequence). The CDR3 is CASSLGLQADTQYF. The CDR3, as DNA: TGTGCCAGCAGCTTGGGTCTTCAAGCAGATACGCAGTATTTT.

In this sample, this clone is medium-sized (0.01 to 0.1%). V usage is TRBV6-6 and J usage is TRBJ1-1; D gene unclear. The CDR3 runs 14 residues. Germline CDR1 is MNHNY and CDR2 is SVGAGI (reference sequence). Trimming took 6 bases from V and 1 from J, leaving 12 bases between them. CDR3 loop: CASSTPHSNTEAFF. CDR3 coding DNA: TGTGCCAGCAGCACCCCCCACTCGAACACTGAAGCTTTCTTT.

The chain is built from TRBV12-5 and TRBJ2-7; 9 bases match TRBD1. V trimming: 0 bases; J trimming: 2 bases; junction bases outside the gene matches: 20. Germline V gene lookup returns CDR1 LGHNT and CDR2 FRNRAP. The CDR3 runs 21 residues. CDR3 DNA: TGTGCTAGTGGTTTGGTACTTCGGTTAGGGGCCCTCGGACAGGGGACCTACGAGCAGTACTTC. Protein product: CASGLVLRLGALGQGTYEQYF. Looking up the rest from reference TRBV12-5 and TRBJ2-7 gives the full variable domain: DARVTQTPRHKVTEMGQEVTMRCQPILGHNTVFWYRQTMMQGLELLAYFRNRAPLDDSGMPKDRFSAEMPDATLATLKIQPSEPRDSAVYFCASGLVLRLGALGQGTYEQYFGPGTRLTVT.

A single count supports this clone. V usage is TRBV11-2 and J usage is TRBJ2-7; 7 bases line up with TRBD1. J gave up 0 bases and V 2 bases, and 4 bases lay outside the gene matches. Germline loops: CDR1 SGHAT, CDR2 FQNNGV. The CDR3 is 15 residues long. The CDR3 region is CASSLSRGSSYEQYF. The CDR3 DNA reads as TGTGCCAGCAGCTTATCCAGGGGGAGCTCCTACGAGCAGTACTTC. The full variable domain, rest sourced from reference TRBV11-2 and TRBJ2-7, is EAGVAQSPRYKIIEKRQSVAFWCNPISGHATLYWYQQILGQGPKLLIQFQNNGVVDDSQLPKDRFSAERLKGVDSTLKIQPAKLEDSAVYLCASSLSRGSSYEQYFGPGTRLTVT.

This clone has just one count. V is TRBV12-5 and J is TRBJ1-1; maybe TRBD1 (5 bases). The germline V gene has CDR1 LGHNT and CDR2 FRNRAP. The CDR3 consists of 15 residues. V was shortened by 1 base and J by 3 bases, with 12 bases between the two germline ends. The CDR3, as DNA: TGTGCTAGTGGTTTGGGGGGGTACGGGGACACTGAAGCTTTCTTT. It yields the protein CASGLGGYGDTEAFF.

The chain employs TRBV7-8 and TRBJ1-1, with a weak D call TRBD1 (6 bases). V was clipped by 5 bases and J by 6 bases, with 19 bases between them. Germline loops: CDR1 SGHVS, CDR2 FQNEAQ. The CDR3 consists of 15 residues. The CDR3 DNA reads as TGTGCCAGCAGCCCTCTCAGGGCCACAGGGTCTGAAGCTTTCTTT. Its translation is CASSPLRATGSEAFF.

By sample share, this clone is medium-sized. The chain recombines TRBV4-3 with TRBJ1-1; the D is unclear. Germline loops: CDR1 LGHNA, CDR2 YSLEER. V was clipped by 4 bases and J by 0 bases, with 9 bases between them. This CDR3 contains 14 residues. This chain's CDR3 is CASSLNPLNTEAFF. The CDR3 nucleotides are TGCGCCAGCAGCCTAAACCCCTTGAACACTGAAGCTTTCTTT.

The gene calls are TRBV29-1 and TRBJ2-7; the D gene could be TRBD1 or TRBD2 (5 bases each). CDR1 is SQVTM, CDR2 ANQGSEA, per germline. The CDR3 runs to 15 residues. With 2 bases removed from V and 0 bases from J, the gap between germline ends came to 14 bases. The DNA for the CDR3 is TGCAGCGTTGAAAAGATTGGGGGTTTCTCCTACGAGCAGTACTTC. It translates to CSVEKIGGFSYEQYF.

The rearrangement links TRBV21-1 to TRBJ2-3; TRBD2 reflects the table's D call only, with no check against the DNA. TRBV21-1 is assigned pseudogene status. CDR3 length: 17 amino acids. CDR3 bases: TGTGCCAGCAGCCTCCAGCAGGGACTAGAAGGCACAGATACGCAGTATTTT. Encoded protein: CASSLQQGLEGTDTQYF.

This clone occurred a few times. This chain joins TRBV27 and TRBJ2-1; unclear D gene. V was cut by 5 bases and J by 8 bases, with 10 bases left in between. The CDR3 covers 12 residues. The germline V gene encodes CDR1 MNHEY and CDR2 SMNVEV (reference sequence). CDR3 residues: CASSHRGYEQFF. The CDR3 DNA reads TGTGCCAGCAGTCACCGCGGCTATGAGCAGTTCTTC.

V and J are TRBV30 and TRBJ1-1; D remains unclear. This CDR3 contains 11 residues. Germline V gives CDR1 GTSNPN, CDR2 SVGIG (reference sequence). Trimming took 1 base from V and 11 from J, leaving 11 bases between them. DNA for the CDR3: TGTGCCTGGAGTGGGCTCGGTCTGGCTTTCTTT. This translates into CAWSGLGLAFF. The variable domain in full, with the rest retrieved from reference TRBV30 and TRBJ1-1, is SQTIHQWPATLVQPVGSPLSLECTVEGTSNPNLYWYRQAAGRGLQLLFYSVGIGQISSEVPQNLSASRPQDRQFILSSKKLLLSDSGFYLCAWSGLGLAFFGQGTRLTVV.

Turning to this clone: Only one base separates this from a far larger clonotype, so it likely reflects a read error. The rearrangement uses TRBV4-2 and TRBJ2-7, with TRBD2 matching 8 bases. The CDR3 has 16 residues. J lost 7 bases, V lost 4 bases, and 15 bases had no gene match. CDR1 LGHNA and CDR2 YNFKEQ come from the germline V gene. This chain's CDR3 is CASSPQGLAGSNEQYF. The CDR3 region has the DNA TGTGCCAGCAGCCCCCAAGGGCTAGCGGGTTCCAATGAGCAGTACTTC.

This sequence joins TRBV12-5 and TRBJ2-3; D gene uncertain. The CDR3 length is 14 residues. Germline-derived CDR1 and CDR2 are LGHNT and FRNRAP. Trimming took off 1 base at V and 2 bases at J, with 7 bases between the two ends. CDR3 bases: TGTGCTAGTGGTTTGGGCAGAAACACAGATACGCAGTATTTT. It encodes CASGLGRNTDTQYF.

The chain has TRBV18 and TRBJ1-5; TRBD1 aligns across 10 bases. This CDR3 has 20 residues. The germline CDR1 and CDR2 sequences are KGHSH and LQKENI. J lost 5 bases, V lost 4 bases, and 20 bases had no gene match. For the CDR3, the DNA is TGTGCCAGCTCACTCTACCGTCCGGGACAGGGGACGTATGTAGATCAGCCCCAGCATTTT. It specifies CASSLYRPGQGTYVDQPQHF.

This clone was counted a single time. The V call is TRBV6-6, the J call TRBJ2-7, with unresolved D. Germline V gives CDR1 MNHNY, CDR2 SVGAGI (reference sequence). V lost 0 bases, J lost 4 bases, and 7 bases lay in between. CDR3 length equals 13 residues. CDR3: CASSYSQAYEQYF. The DNA of the CDR3 is TGTGCCAGCAGTTACTCTCAGGCGTACGAGCAGTACTTC.

The DNA of the CDR3 is TGTGCCAGCAGCTTAGGGACAGGGAATGGCTACACCTTC. This gives the protein CASSLGTGNGYTF. The chain combines TRBV11-2 with TRBJ1-2; 8 positions match TRBD1. The CDR3 contains 13 residues. Germline assignment: CDR1 SGHAT and CDR2 FQNNGV. The trim removed 1 base at V and 6 bases at J, leaving 1 base unmatched.

The chain employs TRBV11-1 and TRBJ1-1; D remains unclear. Germline values: CDR1 SGHAT, CDR2 FQDESV (reference sequence). The CDR3 covers 15 residues. The V end lost 4 bases, the J end lost 3 bases, and 15 bases lay between the germline ends. CDR3 region: CASSSRELRYTEAFF. CDR3 nucleotides: TGTGCCAGCAGCTCACGGGAGCTACGGTACACTGAAGCTTTCTTT.

This chain links TRBV9 with TRBJ2-3, with D possibly being TRBD2 (6 bases). With 2 bases removed from V and 7 bases from J, the gap between germline ends came to 14 bases. The CDR3 is 14 amino acids. Per germline, CDR1 SGDLS and CDR2 YYNGEE. The chain's CDR3 is CASSVRRDGNTQYF. CDR3 sequence (DNA): TGTGCCAGCAGCGTGAGGAGGGACGGTAATACGCAGTATTTT.

The J gene is TRBJ1-1, the V gene TRBV9, with TRBD1 matching 9 bases. Trimming cost V 0 bases and J 6 bases; bases outside gene matches: 6. Germline V lookup: CDR1 SGDLS, CDR2 YYNGEE. This CDR3 comprises 15 residues. The CDR3 protein is CASSVGDRDWAEAFF. The DNA for the CDR3 is TGTGCCAGCAGCGTAGGGGACAGGGACTGGGCTGAAGCTTTCTTT.

This clone was counted a single time. In the same sample, other DNA sequences code for this CDR3. The chain joins TRBV6-5 to TRBJ1-1; D unresolved. V lost 1 base and J lost 1, with 4 bases in between. Germline lookup yields CDR1 MNHEY and CDR2 SVGAGI. This CDR3 region has 13 residues. The CDR3 is CASSYWENTEAFF. Here the CDR3 DNA reads TGTGCCAGCAGTTACTGGGAGAACACTGAAGCTTTCTTT.

This chain connects TRBV6-5 to TRBJ2-7; 8 bases map to TRBD1. The CDR3 covers 14 residues. CDR1 and CDR2 from the germline V gene are MNHEY and SVGAGI. The trim removed 7 bases at V and 13 bases at J, leaving 18 bases unmatched. CDR3 residues: CASTREQVGTGLYF. Here the CDR3 DNA reads TGTGCCAGCACGAGAGAACAAGTCGGGACAGGCCTATACTTC.

In DNA form, the CDR3 reads TGCGCCAGCAGCTTGTTTGGGGAAAACACTGAAGCTTTCTTT. Its translation is CASSLFGENTEAFF. This chain joins TRBV5-1 and TRBJ1-1, with unresolved D. The CDR3 runs to 14 residues. Germline V gives CDR1 SGHRS, CDR2 YFSETQ. Trimming stripped 1 base from V and 2 bases from J, with 9 bases between. Filled out from reference TRBV5-1 and TRBJ1-1, the complete variable domain reads KAGVTQTPRYLIKTRGQQVTLSCSPISGHRSVSWYQQTPGQGLQFLFEYFSETQRNKGNFPGRFSGRQFSNSRSEMNVSTLELGDSALYLCASSLFGENTEAFFGQGTRLTVV.

This clone was seen only a few times. J is TRBJ1-1 and V is TRBV6-6; D is ambiguous. Trimming removed 3 bases at V and 1 base at J, with 12 bases between. Germline V gives CDR1 MNHNY, CDR2 SVGAGI (reference sequence). CDR3 length equals 15 residues. The CDR3 coding sequence is TGTGCCAGCAGTTATTTCAATAGACCGAACACTGAAGCTTTCTTT. Its translation: CASSYFNRPNTEAFF.

The genes are TRBV5-1 and TRBJ1-4; 7 bases align to TRBD1. Germline loops: CDR1 SGHRS, CDR2 YFSETQ. The V segment lost 4 bases and the J segment 0 bases; nucleotides outside the gene matches: 9. The CDR3 totals 17 residues. The CDR3 nucleotides are TGCGCCAGCAGCCCGGGACAGCCGGGACCAACTAATGAAAAACTGTTTTTT. Protein sequence: CASSPGQPGPTNEKLFF.

The CDR3 DNA reads TGCGCCAGCAGCGGTGGGACAGGGCGTTCACCCCTCCACTTT. Protein sequence: CASSGGTGRSPLHF. The rearrangement links TRBV5-1 to TRBJ1-6; 9 nucleotides line up with TRBD1. The length of the CDR3 is 14 residues. Looked up from germline, CDR1 is SGHRS and CDR2 is YFSETQ. Trimming took 4 bases from V and 9 from J; bases not matched to a gene: 5.

This clone is large (0.1 to 1%) in the sample. The gene calls are TRBV7-8 and TRBJ2-7; 9 bases map to TRBD2. Per the germline V gene, CDR1 is SGHVS and CDR2 is FQNEAQ. There are 16 residues in the CDR3. Trimming at V came to 3 bases and at J to 4 bases, leaving 10 bases not matched to a gene. The CDR3 region has the DNA TGTGCCAGCAGCTTTACCATAGCGGGGGAGCAATACGAGCAGTACTTC. Protein: CASSFTIAGEQYEQYF.

V and J are TRBV4-2 and TRBJ2-7; perhaps TRBD1 as D (5 bases). The CDR3 contains 14 residues. Germline CDR1 LGHNA, CDR2 YNFKEQ. V was trimmed by 0 bases and J by 2 bases, leaving 8 bases between them. CDR3 sequence reads: CASSQEQVTYEQYF. Here the CDR3 DNA reads TGTGCCAGCAGCCAAGAACAGGTGACCTACGAGCAGTACTTC.